This TCR beta chain was captured in a study of human thymus T cells. V dropped 2 bases and J dropped 3 bases, with 16 bases sitting between them. The CDR3 length is 16 residues. Germline V gives CDR1 MNHEY, CDR2 SMNVEV (reference sequence). During corrective heart surgery, resections were taken, and the thymus tissue came from them. Only in-frame clones appear in the TCRdb table, and some are missing; sequencing was by immunoSEQ multiplex PCR. The sample lists tens of thousands of clones, approximately 95% occurring once. Material: thymus tissue. The TCR comes from a girl in the first two years of life with a congenital heart defect but otherwise immunologically healthy. J is TRBJ1-1 and V is TRBV27; TRBD1 might be the D (5 bases). The CDR3 nucleotides read TGTGCCAGCAGTTTAACCCACGGGGGACCTTACACTGAAGCTTTCTTT. Its protein product is CASSLTHGGPYTEAFF.